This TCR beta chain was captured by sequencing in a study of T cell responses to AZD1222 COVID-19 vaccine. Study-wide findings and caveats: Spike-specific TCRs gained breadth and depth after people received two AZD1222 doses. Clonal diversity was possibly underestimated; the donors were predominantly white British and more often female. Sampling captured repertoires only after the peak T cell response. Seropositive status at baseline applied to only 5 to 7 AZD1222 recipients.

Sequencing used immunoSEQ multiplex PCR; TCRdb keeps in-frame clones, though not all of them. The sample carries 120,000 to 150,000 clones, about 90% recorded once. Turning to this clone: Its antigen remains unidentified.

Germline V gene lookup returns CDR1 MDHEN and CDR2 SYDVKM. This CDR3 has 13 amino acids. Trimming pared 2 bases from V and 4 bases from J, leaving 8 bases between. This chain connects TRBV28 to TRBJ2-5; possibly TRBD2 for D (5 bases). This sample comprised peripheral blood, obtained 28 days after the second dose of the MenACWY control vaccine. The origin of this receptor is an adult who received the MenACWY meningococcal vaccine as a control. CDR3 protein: CASSLQLAETQYF. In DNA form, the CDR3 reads TGTGCCAGCAGTTTACAGCTAGCAGAGACCCAGTACTTC.